The following is a T cell receptor (beta chain) sequence with its context. The source of the sample is a study of blood T cell repertoires in COVID-19. Whole-study context: Sites in the United States, Italy and Spain provided acute and convalescent COVID-19 samples. T cells, B-cell-depleted T cells, or PBMCs supplied cDNA or gDNA.

In the original processing: Nucleated cell number was recorded as an estimate derived from reference gene primer amplification. Repertoires were generated with immunoSEQ multiplex PCR, while TCRdb's copy carries only in-frame clones and drops some. V, J and clone size derive from that table, while D and trimming were established from the DNA sequence. The sample shows about 63,000 clones, about 88% of them seen only once. Sequences were obtained from peripheral blood. The receptor comes from a human donor in a cohort sampled during active COVID-19.

CDR3 nucleotide sequence: TGTGCCAGCAGGCGACAGGGGAACAATGAGCAGTTCTTC. This translates into CASRRQGNNEQFF. J is TRBJ2-1 and V is TRBV28; 8 bases line up with TRBD1. J gave up 5 bases and V 6 bases, and 3 bases lay outside the gene matches. The CDR3 runs to 13 residues. CDR1 is MDHEN and CDR2 is SYDVKM in the germline V gene.